This is a list of T cell receptor beta chains from one sample in a study of T cells in Graves' hyperthyroidism and ophthalmopathy. TCRdb processed the multiplex PCR reads anew with MiXCR; each CDR3 protein has one entry. This table holds fewer than 55,000 distinct CDR3 sequences, about 54% found once. The sample taken for sequencing was peripheral blood or thyroid tissue (not recorded which). The source is a man aged 18 to 29 with Graves' hyperthyroidism. Each CDR3 is given with its conserved first and last residue. A D gene is named only where the DNA matches it firmly. The listing skips clone size in some rows; elsewhere it reads once, few, many or a size class.

TGTGCCAGCAGCGTAGGGGGCAGCCACTATAATGGCTACACCTTC CASSVGGSHYNGYTF 15 TRBJ1-2 - many TRBV9
TGTGCCAGCAGCTACACTAGCGGGAGAATCGAGACCCAGTACTTC CASSYTSGRIETQYF 15 TRBJ2-5 TRBD2 - TRBV7-9
TGTGCCAGCAGTCGGACCGGGAGGCCTGAAAAACTGTTTTTT CASSRTGRPEKLFF 14 TRBJ1-4 - many TRBV28
TGCAGCGTTGGGACAGGGAAACCAACTAATGAAAAACTGTTTTTT CSVGTGKPTNEKLFF 15 TRBJ1-4 TRBD1 - TRBV29-1
TGCAGCGTTGACTTGAATGATTCCGGGGAGCTGTTTTTT CSVDLNDSGELFF 13 TRBJ2-2 - many TRBV29-1
TGCGCCAGCAGCCTTCATCCGCAGGGAGGGTCACCCCTCCACTTT CASSLHPQGGSPLHF 15 TRBJ1-6 - - TRBV5-1
TGTGCCAGCAGCACTATTGCCGTGGGGGCTGATTCACCCCTCCACTTT CASSTIAVGADSPLHF 16 TRBJ1-6 - many TRBV2
TGTGCCAGCAGTGAGAAGGGGGGTAGGAATCAGCCCCAGCATTTT CASSEKGGRNQPQHF 15 TRBJ1-5 - - TRBV2
TGTGCCAGCAGCTTTTACCGGACGAACACTGAAGCTTTCTTT CASSFYRTNTEAFF 14 TRBJ1-1 - - TRBV7-2
TGTGCCACCAGCAGAGATCGGAATTCACCCCTCCACTTT CATSRDRNSPLHF 13 TRBJ1-6 - - TRBV15
TGTGCCAGCAGCCCCGGGACAGGTGGCTACACCTTC CASSPGTGGYTF 12 TRBJ1-2 TRBD1 - TRBV7-2
TGTGCCAGTAGTACGGGGACATCGAACACTGAAGCTTTCTTT CASSTGTSNTEAFF 14 TRBJ1-1 - many TRBV19
TGTGCCAGCAGCTTAGGGGCGGGGACCCAAGAGACCCAGTACTTC CASSLGAGTQETQYF 15 TRBJ2-5 - - TRBV7-9
TGTGCCAGCAGCCAGACAGGGCGGCATGAAAAACTGTTTTTT CASSQTGRHEKLFF 14 TRBJ1-4 TRBD1 - TRBV7-9
TGTGCCAGCAGCCCAGGGGACCTAAGGGCAACTAATGAAAAACTGTTTTTT CASSPGDLRATNEKLFF 17 TRBJ1-4 - many TRBV4-2
TGTGCCAGCAGCTTAGAAGGGTTTAACACCGGGGAGCTGTTTTTT CASSLEGFNTGELFF 15 TRBJ2-2 - many TRBV7-2
TGTGCCACCAGCAGCGTAGCCGGCGGAACTAATGAAAAACTGTTTTTT CATSSVAGGTNEKLFF 16 TRBJ1-4 - - TRBV15
TGCAGTGCTCCGACAGCCCAAGAGGCCCAGTACTTC CSAPTAQEAQYF 12 TRBJ2-5 - - TRBV20-1
TGCAGCGTTCACGGACAGGGAAGAAACACTGAAGCTTTCTTT CSVHGQGRNTEAFF 14 TRBJ1-1 TRBD1 - TRBV29-1
TGCGCCAGCAACCCCGACAGGGGCGAGCAGTACTTC CASNPDRGEQYF 12 TRBJ2-7 TRBD1 many TRBV5-1
TGCGCCAGCAGCCAAGATCCCGGACAGGGTCGGAGCACCGGGGAGCTGTTTTTT CASSQDPGQGRSTGELFF 18 TRBJ2-2 TRBD1 many TRBV4-3
TGTGCCACCAGCGGCGACATAAAGGCTGAAGCTTTCTTT CATSGDIKAEAFF 13 TRBJ1-1 - - TRBV15
TGTGCCAGCAGCTTACTGGGTCCAGGGGGCGGGCATGGCTACACCTTC CASSLLGPGGGHGYTF 16 TRBJ1-2 TRBD1 once TRBV7-3
TGTGCCAGCAGAACGGACACGGGACGTGAAAAACTGTTTTTT CASRTDTGREKLFF 14 TRBJ1-4 - many TRBV5-5
TGTGCCATCGGGCCAACGAACACTGAAGCTTTCTTT CAIGPTNTEAFF 12 TRBJ1-1 - - TRBV6-1
TGTGCCACCAGCAGACCCGGGACTCTAAGGGGCACTGAAGCTTTCTTT CATSRPGTLRGTEAFF 16 TRBJ1-1 - - TRBV15
TGCGCCGGCAGCCCTGTCACGGGACTAGGGGGTATCGAGCAGTACTTC CAGSPVTGLGGIEQYF 16 TRBJ2-7 TRBD2 - TRBV5-1
TGTGCCACCAGCCACAGGAACCAAGAGACCCAGTACTTC CATSHRNQETQYF 13 TRBJ2-5 - - TRBV24-1
TGTGCCACCAGCAGTCGACAGGGGCCGGGTCAGCCCCAGCATTTT CATSSRQGPGQPQHF 15 TRBJ1-5 TRBD1 - TRBV15
TGTGCCATCAGGACAGGGCCCGATCAGCCCCAGCATTTT CAIRTGPDQPQHF 13 TRBJ1-5 TRBD1 - TRBV10-3
TGTGCCAGTAGTAACCCGGGACAGGGGGCCGGTCAGCCCCAGCATTTT CASSNPGQGAGQPQHF 16 TRBJ1-5 TRBD1 many TRBV19
TGCGCCAGCAGCCTACGTTTCGGGAGTTACGAGCAGTACTTC CASSLRFGSYEQYF 14 TRBJ2-7 - - TRBV4-1
TGTGCCAGCAGCCCACAGGGCAGCAATCAGCCCCAGCATTTT CASSPQGSNQPQHF 14 TRBJ1-5 - many TRBV7-9
TGTGCCAGCAGTACCCGGACAGGGGGCTCGAATTCACCCCTCCACTTT CASSTRTGGSNSPLHF 16 TRBJ1-6 TRBD1 many TRBV6-5
TGCGCCAGCAGCCAAGAGTGGGCCCCCGGGACAGGGAACTATGGCTACACCTTC CASSQEWAPGTGNYGYTF 18 TRBJ1-2 TRBD1 many TRBV4-1
TGTGCCAGCAGCCGCCAGCGGGGCGAGCAGTGCTTC CASSRQRGEQCF 12 TRBJ2-7 TRBD2 once TRBV7-2
TGTGCCAGCAGCCCGGGACGGACCGCCTACGAGCAGTACTTC CASSPGRTAYEQYF 14 TRBJ2-7 - - TRBV7-9
TGTGCCAGCAGTACCGGTCGCCGGGTCCAAGAGACCCAGTACTTC CASSTGRRVQETQYF 15 TRBJ2-5 - - TRBV7-9
TGTGCCAGCAGCCGCTACCGGGGGGGCCCTATTGCGTCCTACGAGCAGTACTTC CASSRYRGGPIASYEQYF 18 TRBJ2-7 TRBD2 - TRBV7-6
TGCAGTGCTAGAGAGCTGGGGGCCGGCTATGGCTACACCTTC CSARELGAGYGYTF 14 TRBJ1-2 - many TRBV20-1
TGCAGCGTTGAAGGTTATAGGCGGGGCACTGAAGCTTTCTTT CSVEGYRRGTEAFF 14 TRBJ1-1 - once TRBV29-1
TGCAGTGCTAGCTTTTCCTGGGAGGCTGGAAACACCATATATTTT CSASFSWEAGNTIYF 15 TRBJ1-3 - many TRBV20-1
TGTGCCAGCAGCGTAGAATCGGGACAGCAATTCTCCTACGAGCAGTACTTC CASSVESGQQFSYEQYF 17 TRBJ2-7 TRBD1 - TRBV9
TGTGCCAGCAGTGCGACAGTCCGGGAGACCCAGTACTTC CASSATVRETQYF 13 TRBJ2-5 - many TRBV27
TGTGCCAGCAGCTCCCGAGGGATTCTAGAGGTGAACACTGAAGCTTTCTTT CASSSRGILEVNTEAFF 17 TRBJ1-1 - many TRBV7-6
TGCAGTGCCTCGGGTGTATCCGCCGGGGGCACAGATACGCAGTATTTT CSASGVSAGGTDTQYF 16 TRBJ2-3 - many TRBV20-1
TGCGCCAGCAGCCAAGGACTACCTAATGGGGGTACGCAGTATTTT CASSQGLPNGGTQYF 15 TRBJ2-3 - - TRBV4-1
TGCGCCAGCAGGGATGGGGGCGTGGGTTCTGAAGCTTTCTTT CASRDGGVGSEAFF 14 TRBJ1-1 - - TRBV5-1
TGCAGTGCTAGTCTTCTAGCTTCCGAGCAGTACTTC CSASLLASEQYF 12 TRBJ2-7 - medium-sized TRBV20-1
TGCAGTGCTAGCGGTGGACTAGCGGGGGCCCTCCAAGAGACCCAGTACTTC CSASGGLAGALQETQYF 17 TRBJ2-5 TRBD2 - TRBV20-1
TGTGCCAGCAGCCAAGGCGAAAGCTCCTACAATGAGCAGTTCTTC CASSQGESSYNEQFF 15 TRBJ2-1 - few TRBV4-2
TGCAGTGCTAGAGATCCAACGAGGTGGACCGGGGAGCTGTTTTTT CSARDPTRWTGELFF 15 TRBJ2-2 - medium-sized TRBV20-1
TGTGCCAGCAGCCCCGGGACAGAGGGAGAGACCCAGTACTTC CASSPGTEGETQYF 14 TRBJ2-5 TRBD1 - TRBV11-3
TGTGCCAGCAGTTCGACAGGGTCCTCTTTTATTGGCTACACCTTC CASSSTGSSFIGYTF 15 TRBJ1-2 TRBD1 many TRBV6-5